This TCR beta chain originates from a study of blood T cell repertoires in COVID-19. Study background: Material from acute and convalescent COVID-19 was sourced from the United States, Italy and Spain.

TCRdb's copy holds only in-frame clones and misses some; the assay was immunoSEQ multiplex PCR. The sample shows roughly 77,000 clones, over 85% of them seen only once. V gave up 6 bases and J gave up 10 bases, with 19 bases separating them. The CDR3 spans 15 residues. Per germline, CDR1 MDHEN and CDR2 SYDVKM. The origin of this receptor is a man in his fifties or sixties with active COVID-19. The chain joins TRBV28 to TRBJ1-6; no reliable D call. The sequencing sample was made of peripheral blood. The CDR3 loop is CASRPGGQSRSPLHF. The CDR3, as DNA: TGTGCCAGCAGGCCCGGAGGGCAGTCCAGGTCACCCCTCCACTTT.